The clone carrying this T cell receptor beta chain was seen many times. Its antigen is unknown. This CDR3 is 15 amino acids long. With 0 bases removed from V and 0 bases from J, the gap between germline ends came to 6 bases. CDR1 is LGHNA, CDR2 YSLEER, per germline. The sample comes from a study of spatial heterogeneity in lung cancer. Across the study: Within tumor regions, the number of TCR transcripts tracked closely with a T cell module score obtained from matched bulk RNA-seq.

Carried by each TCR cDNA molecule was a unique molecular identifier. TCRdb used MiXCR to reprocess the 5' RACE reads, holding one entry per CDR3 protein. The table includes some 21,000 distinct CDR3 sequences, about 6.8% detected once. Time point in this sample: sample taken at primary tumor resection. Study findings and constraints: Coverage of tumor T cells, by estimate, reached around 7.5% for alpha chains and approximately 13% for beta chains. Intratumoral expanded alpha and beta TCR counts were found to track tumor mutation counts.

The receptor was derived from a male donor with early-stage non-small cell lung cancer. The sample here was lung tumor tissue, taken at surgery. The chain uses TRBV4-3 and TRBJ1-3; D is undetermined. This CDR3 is CASSQDWGSGNTIYF. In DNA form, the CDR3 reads TGCGCCAGCAGCCAAGATTGGGGCTCTGGAAACACCATATATTTT.